This T cell receptor beta chain is drawn from a study of T cells after yellow fever vaccination. In the study overall: When fractions had low cell numbers, they were prepared with SMART-Seq v4 Ultra Low Input.

The CDR3 has 14 residues. The V gene's germline CDR1 is SGHTA and CDR2 FQGNSA. Trimming pared 5 bases from V and 5 bases from J, leaving 12 bases between. In its sample, this clonotype was seen many times. Findings of the study overall: Subsequent to the booster, the majority of primary-vaccination clones reappeared (around 95% CD4, more than 70% CD8). One caveat is that FACS-sorted repertoires could contain abundant clonotypes contaminating from the bulk population.

Researchers made TCR cDNA using 5'RACE template switching, and this step added a universal primer site and UMIs. TCRdb used MiXCR to reprocess the 5' RACE reads, holding one entry per CDR3 protein. The sample has about 32,000 distinct CDR3 sequences, less than 8% seen once. The source material was PBMCs, either bulk or a sorted T-cell subset (CD4+, CD8+, memory, or dextramer-sorted; not recorded which), sampled on the day of the first yellow fever vaccination. The TCR comes from a man aged 18 to 35 who received the YFV17D yellow fever vaccine. The chain couples TRBV7-2 to TRBJ2-2; TRBD2 is a possible D gene (5 bases). Here the CDR3 reads CASSIGWETGELFF. CDR3 nucleotides: TGTGCCAGCAGCATCGGGTGGGAGACCGGGGAGCTGTTTTTT.